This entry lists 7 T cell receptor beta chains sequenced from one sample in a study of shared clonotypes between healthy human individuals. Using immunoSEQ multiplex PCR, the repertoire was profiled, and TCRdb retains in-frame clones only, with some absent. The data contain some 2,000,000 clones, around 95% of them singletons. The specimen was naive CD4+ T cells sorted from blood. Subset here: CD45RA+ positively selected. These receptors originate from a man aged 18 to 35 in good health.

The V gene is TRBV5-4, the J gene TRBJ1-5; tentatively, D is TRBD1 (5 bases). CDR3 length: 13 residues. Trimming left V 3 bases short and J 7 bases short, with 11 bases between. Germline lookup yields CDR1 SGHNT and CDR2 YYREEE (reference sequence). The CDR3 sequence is CASSWDLGQPQHF. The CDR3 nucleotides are TGTGCCAGCAGCTGGGACTTGGGGCAGCCCCAGCATTTT.

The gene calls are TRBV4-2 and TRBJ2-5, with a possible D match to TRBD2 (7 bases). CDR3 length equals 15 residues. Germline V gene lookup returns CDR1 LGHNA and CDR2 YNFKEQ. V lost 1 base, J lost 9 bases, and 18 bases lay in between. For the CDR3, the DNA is TGTGCCAGCAGCCAAGTAGACTCGCGGGGGCCCCCCCAGTACTTC. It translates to CASSQVDSRGPPQYF.

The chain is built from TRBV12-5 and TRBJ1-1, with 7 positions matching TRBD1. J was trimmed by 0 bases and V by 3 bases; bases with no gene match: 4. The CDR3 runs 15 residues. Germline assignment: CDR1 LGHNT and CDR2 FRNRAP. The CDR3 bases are TGTGCTAGTGGTTTTGTAGGACAGGTGAACACTGAAGCTTTCTTT. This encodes CASGFVGQVNTEAFF. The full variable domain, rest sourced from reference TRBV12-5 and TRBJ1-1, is DARVTQTPRHKVTEMGQEVTMRCQPILGHNTVFWYRQTMMQGLELLAYFRNRAPLDDSGMPKDRFSAEMPDATLATLKIQPSEPRDSAVYFCASGFVGQVNTEAFFGQGTRLTVV.

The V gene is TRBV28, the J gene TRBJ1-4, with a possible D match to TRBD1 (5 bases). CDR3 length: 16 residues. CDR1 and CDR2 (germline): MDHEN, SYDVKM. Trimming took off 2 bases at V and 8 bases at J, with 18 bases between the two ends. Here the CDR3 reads CASSLEKGASREKLFF. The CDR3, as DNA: TGTGCCAGCAGTTTAGAGAAAGGGGCCTCTAGGGAAAAACTGTTTTTT.

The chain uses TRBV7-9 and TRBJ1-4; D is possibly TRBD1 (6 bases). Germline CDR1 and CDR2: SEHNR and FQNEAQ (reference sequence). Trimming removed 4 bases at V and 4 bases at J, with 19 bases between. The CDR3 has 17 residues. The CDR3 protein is CASSSRGPVPYNEKLFF. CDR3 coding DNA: TGTGCCAGCAGCTCCCGGGGGCCCGTTCCATATAATGAAAAACTGTTTTTT. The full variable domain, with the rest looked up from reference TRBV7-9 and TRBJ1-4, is DTGVSQNPRHKITKRGQNVTFRCDPISEHNRLYWYRQTLGQGPEFLTYFQNEAQLEKSRLLSDRFSAERPKGSFSTLEIQRTEQGDSAMYLCASSSRGPVPYNEKLFFGSGTQLSVL.

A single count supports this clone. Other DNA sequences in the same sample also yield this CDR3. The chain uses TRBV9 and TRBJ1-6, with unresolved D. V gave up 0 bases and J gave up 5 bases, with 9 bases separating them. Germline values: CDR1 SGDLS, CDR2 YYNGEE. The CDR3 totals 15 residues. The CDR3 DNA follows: TGTGCCAGCAGCGTAGGGGCTCCTGATAATTCACCCCTCCACTTT. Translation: CASSVGAPDNSPLHF.

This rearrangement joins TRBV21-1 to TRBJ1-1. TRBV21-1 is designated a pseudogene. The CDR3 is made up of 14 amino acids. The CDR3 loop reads CASSKSCEGDEAFF. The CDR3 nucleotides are TGTGCCAGCAGCAAAAGTTGTGAGGGAGATGAAGCTTTCTTT.